Listed below are T cell receptor beta chains from one sample, sequenced in a study of human T cells and chemical hapten exposure. One entry per CDR3 protein results from TCRdb running MiXCR on the RACE reads. Of more than 300,000 distinct CDR3 sequences listed, 4.5% to 6% are singletons. The sequences come from whole blood, collected in connection with sensitization to the hapten diphenylcyclopropenone (DPC). The origin of the receptors is a woman aged 50 to 60 with alopecia areata. Some clones in this sample may be carry-over from other donors' samples. The CDR3 runs from the conserved cysteine through the conserved F or W.

v_gene: TRBV7-9; j_gene: TRBJ2-7; CDR3aa: CASSREGVTYEQYF
v_gene: TRBV10-3; j_gene: TRBJ2-3; CDR3aa: CAISESGTPGAQYF
v_gene: TRBV4-2; j_gene: TRBJ2-5; CDR3aa: CASSQGGLALFGTETQYF
v_gene: TRBV7-2; j_gene: TRBJ1-2; CDR3aa: CASSPETGTNYGYTF
v_gene: TRBV7-6; j_gene: TRBJ1-1; CDR3aa: CASSLVHRSSAFF
v_gene: TRBV20-1; j_gene: TRBJ1-5; CDR3aa: CSASSDRASQPQHF
v_gene: TRBV10-3; j_gene: TRBJ2-1; CDR3aa: CAIGLADYNEQFF
v_gene: TRBV7-6; j_gene: TRBJ2-5; CDR3aa: CASSLMSGAYQETQYF
v_gene: TRBV20-1; j_gene: TRBJ1-5; CDR3aa: CSARVRGLGQPQHF
v_gene: TRBV20-1; j_gene: TRBJ2-1; CDR3aa: CSASPGLGYMEQFF
v_gene: TRBV7-9; j_gene: TRBJ2-1; CDR3aa: CASSSLAGEIDNEQFF
v_gene: TRBV15; j_gene: TRBJ1-1; CDR3aa: CATSGNTEAFF
v_gene: TRBV5-1; j_gene: TRBJ1-2; CDR3aa: CASSLDRPNYGYTF
v_gene: TRBV10-3; j_gene: TRBJ2-1; CDR3aa: CAISAPQSSGGAFNEQFF
v_gene: TRBV20-1; j_gene: TRBJ1-2; CDR3aa: CSARDQGAGYGYTF
v_gene: TRBV6-1; j_gene: TRBJ1-5; CDR3aa: CASRTSDNQPQHF
v_gene: TRBV6-5; j_gene: TRBJ2-3; CDR3aa: CASRTLTDTSTDTQYF
v_gene: TRBV24-1; j_gene: TRBJ2-1; CDR3aa: CATSVVSESSYNEQFF
v_gene: TRBV20-1; j_gene: TRBJ2-1; CDR3aa: CSAIGGRGNEQFF
v_gene: TRBV6-6; j_gene: TRBJ1-5; CDR3aa: CASSLPQSNPQHF
v_gene: TRBV3-1; j_gene: TRBJ1-2; CDR3aa: CASRLGTVRSNYGYTF
v_gene: TRBV29-1; j_gene: TRBJ2-1; CDR3aa: CSVEGSDGSYNEQFF